A selection of T cell receptor beta chains follows, all from one sample in a study of blood T cells in healthy people across ages. TCRdb reanalysed the 5' RACE reads using MiXCR and keeps one entry per CDR3 protein. The repertoire includes approximately 830,000 distinct CDR3 sequences, under 80% of them detected once, and around a quarter sits in the top ten. Sequencing used blood. The receptor source for this set is a man under 40 in good health. The CDR3 runs from the conserved cysteine through the conserved F or W. A D gene is named only where the DNA matches it firmly. Size is stated for part of the rows, as once, few or many counts, or as a class when the clone is expanded.

j_call	d_call	v_call	clone_size	cdr3_nt	cdr3_aa
TRBJ1-5	.	TRBV30	.	TGTGCCTGGGCCGCTAGCAATCAGCCCCAGCATTTT	CAWAASNQPQHF
TRBJ2-5	TRBD2	TRBV29-1	.	TGCAGCGTGACCGGGACTAGCGGGGTCCCGCGCCCGGCCGAGACCCAGTACTTC	CSVTGTSGVPRPAETQYF
TRBJ2-7	.	TRBV6-2/TRBV6-3	few	TGTGCCAGCAGTTACAGGACCGTCTACGAGCAGTACTTC	CASSYRTVYEQYF
TRBJ1-2	.	TRBV29-1	few	TGCAGCGTTGAACCGGACAGTAACTATGGCTACACCTTC	CSVEPDSNYGYTF
TRBJ1-1	.	TRBV2	.	TGTGCCAGCAGTGAAGTGCAAGCCATGAACACTGAAGCTTTCTTT	CASSEVQAMNTEAFF
TRBJ2-7	.	TRBV4-3	.	TGCGCCAGCAGCCAAGATTTTCAGGGGCTCGACGAGCAGTACTTC	CASSQDFQGLDEQYF
TRBJ2-7	.	TRBV9	.	TGTGCCAGCAGCGCAGGAAGTGGGGCCATGAGCTCCTACGAGCAGTACTTC	CASSAGSGAMSSYEQYF
TRBJ2-4	TRBD2	TRBV10-3	.	TGTGCCATCAGTGACTCTTTTGCGGGGGGGCTGGACATTCAGTACTTC	CAISDSFAGGLDIQYF
TRBJ2-5	TRBD2	TRBV6-6	.	TGTGCCAGCAGTACCACTAGCGGGGGGCTTGAAGAGACCCAGTACTTC	CASSTTSGGLEETQYF
TRBJ2-7	.	TRBV9	.	TGTGCCAGCAGCGTGGGACGGGAGCAGTACTTC	CASSVGREQYF
TRBJ2-7	.	TRBV7-2	.	TGTGCCAGCAGCCGCCGTCGATGGGACTCAGGCGCCTACGAGCAGTACTTC	CASSRRRWDSGAYEQYF
TRBJ2-2	.	TRBV20-1	.	TGCAGTGCCATGGACAGCCGGACGGCAGGGGAGCTGTTTTTT	CSAMDSRTAGELFF
TRBJ1-5	TRBD1	TRBV20-1	.	TGCAGTGCTCTGGACCCAGGGGGGCAGCCCCAGCATTTT	CSALDPGGQPQHF
TRBJ2-4	.	TRBV9	few	TGTGCCAGCAGCGGCGGGACAGACAAAAACATTCAGTACTTC	CASSGGTDKNIQYF
TRBJ1-2	.	TRBV7-9	once	TGTGCCAGCAGCCAAGGGAGGGACGGCTACACCTTC	CASSQGRDGYTF
TRBJ2-1	.	TRBV5-1	.	TGCGCCAGCAGGTCGGAGGGGGGGCCGAGCAATGAGCAGTTCTTC	CASRSEGGPSNEQFF
TRBJ2-1	.	TRBV11-1	.	TGTGCCAGCAGCTTAGAACACCCATACAATGAGCAGTTCTTC	CASSLEHPYNEQFF
TRBJ2-5	.	TRBV20-1	.	TGCAGTGCTAGAGAACGCGCGTTCCAAGAGACCCAGTACTTC	CSARERAFQETQYF
TRBJ2-7	.	TRBV4-3	.	TGCGCCAGCAGCCAAGGACGGGCCTACGAGCAGTACTTC	CASSQGRAYEQYF
TRBJ2-5	.	TRBV10-3	.	TGTGCCATCAGTGACGAGGGTTGGGAGACCCAGTACTTC	CAISDEGWETQYF
TRBJ2-7	.	TRBV5-4	.	TGTGCCAGCAGCTCCCAAAGGGGTGGCTACGAGCAGTACTTC	CASSSQRGGYEQYF
TRBJ2-4	.	TRBV7-2	.	TGTGCCAGCAGCCCCAATTCTGGGTTTAAGCAGTACTTC	CASSPNSGFKQYF
TRBJ2-5	.	TRBV28	.	TGTGCCAGCAACGGGGCGGCCCAAGAGACCCAGTACTTC	CASNGAAQETQYF
TRBJ1-2	TRBD1	TRBV7-3	.	TGTGCCAGCAGCCTCACGACAGGGAACTGTGGCTACACCTTC	CASSLTTGNCGYTF
TRBJ2-7	.	TRBV5-5	once	TGTGCCAGCAGCTTGAAAGGTATCAGTTGGGGCGATGAGCAGTACTTC	CASSLKGISWGDEQYF
TRBJ1-1	.	TRBV28	.	TGTGCCAGTACCACAATTGCCGGGGCGAACACTGAAGCTTTCTTT	CASTTIAGANTEAFF
TRBJ2-5	.	TRBV5-1	.	TGCGCCAGCAGCTTGGGGCCGGAGGAGCAGTACTTC	CASSLGPEEQYF
TRBJ2-1	.	TRBV9	few	TGTGCCAGCGGAGCCGGCCGGGCTGAGCAGTTCTTC	CASGAGRAEQFF
TRBJ1-5	TRBD1	TRBV20-1	.	TGCAGTGCCCCGACAGGGGACGAATATCAGCCCCAGCATTTT	CSAPTGDEYQPQHF
TRBJ2-5	.	TRBV7-9	.	TGTGCCAGCAGCTTAAAGGGTAATGAGGAGACCCAGTACTTC	CASSLKGNEETQYF
TRBJ2-7	.	TRBV10-3	.	TGTGCCATCAGTGACCCGACAGCGAGTCTTTACGAGCAGTACTTC	CAISDPTASLYEQYF
TRBJ2-1	.	TRBV2	few	TGTGCCAGCATTGAGAGGGAAGCTGAGCAGTTCTTC	CASIEREAEQFF
TRBJ2-3	.	TRBV5-1	.	TGCGCCAGCAGCCCCGGCGTGATGTTTAACACAGATACGCAGTATTTT	CASSPGVMFNTDTQYF
TRBJ2-5	.	TRBV28	once	TGTGCCAGCAGTAAGGGACACGCTCAAGAGACCCAGTACTTC	CASSKGHAQETQYF
TRBJ1-6	TRBD1	TRBV4-2	.	TGTGCCAGCAGCCAAGATCGGTCCAGGGGGCCCGATTCACCCCTCCACTTT	CASSQDRSRGPDSPLHF
TRBJ2-3	TRBD2	TRBV20-1	.	TGCAGTGCAAGAAGACTAGCGGGCGCAGATACGCAGTATTTT	CSARRLAGADTQYF
TRBJ1-5	.	TRBV7-2	.	TGTGCCATCAGCTTAGCGGGAGCTCAGGGGCTAAATCAGCCCCAGCATTTT	CAISLAGAQGLNQPQHF
TRBJ2-2	TRBD1	TRBV11-3	.	TGTGCCAGCAGCGGCCGACAGGGTACCGGGGAGCTGTTTTTT	CASSGRQGTGELFF
TRBJ2-7	TRBD1	TRBV6-5	.	TGTGCCAGCAGTCGGACAGGTAGTATCTCCTACGAGCAGTACTTC	CASSRTGSISYEQYF
TRBJ2-7	.	TRBV4-1	.	TGCGCCAGCAGCCAAGAATTGGACTCGTACTACGAGCAGTACTTC	CASSQELDSYYEQYF
TRBJ2-1	.	TRBV5-1	few	TGCGCCAGCAGCTTGGCGCAGGGAGCAACCATGGGGCAGTTCTTC	CASSLAQGATMGQFF
TRBJ2-5	.	TRBV6-1	.	TGTGCCAGCAGGGAAGTTAAGGATGAGCAGTACTTC	CASREVKDEQYF
TRBJ1-2	.	TRBV28	.	TGTGCCAGCAGTGGGACTAACTATGGCTACACCTTC	CASSGTNYGYTF
TRBJ2-3	TRBD1	TRBV5-1	.	TGCGCCAGCAGCCCCGTGGACAGGACTAGCACAGATACGCAGTATTTT	CASSPVDRTSTDTQYF
TRBJ2-5	TRBD1	TRBV28	.	TGTGCCAGCAGTCCCCTGGACAGGGAAGAGACCCAGTACTTC	CASSPLDREETQYF
TRBJ1-5	TRBD1	TRBV10-3	few	TGTGCCATCAGTAGGGGACAGGATAGCAATCAGCCCCAGCATTTT	CAISRGQDSNQPQHF